This T cell receptor (beta chain) stems from a study of neurological immune-mediated disorders. Whole-study findings and limits: No expanded-clone CDR3 amino acid sequence recurred across subjects, suggesting private TCR-beta repertoires.

The time point: longitudinal time-point 2. The study built unsorted libraries from 2 million PBMCs kept at -80 C. The method for making cDNA was 5'RACE, and it used 10-nucleotide random UMIs. The yield of each sequencing run was over 200 million TCR-beta sequences from 15-18 subjects. TCRdb called the 5' RACE reads again in MiXCR, with one record for every CDR3 protein. In the table there are 70,000 to 95,000 distinct CDR3 sequences, around 13% of which are singletons. This clonotype came up many times. Its antigen is as yet unknown. This TCR was sampled from a female donor with HTLV-1-associated myelopathy (HAM/TSP). Sequencing was done on a sample of PBMCs.

CDR3 nucleotide sequence: TGTGCCAGCACCCCCGACAGGGGGTCGAGAATTGGTCCTCGGATCTATGGCTACACCTTC. Amino acids: CASTPDRGSRIGPRIYGYTF. The chain carries TRBV7-2 and TRBJ1-2, with 9 nucleotides matching TRBD1. Germline-derived CDR1 and CDR2 are SGHTA and FQGNSA. The CDR3 totals 20 residues. V dropped 7 bases and J dropped 4; count of bases not matched to a gene: 25.